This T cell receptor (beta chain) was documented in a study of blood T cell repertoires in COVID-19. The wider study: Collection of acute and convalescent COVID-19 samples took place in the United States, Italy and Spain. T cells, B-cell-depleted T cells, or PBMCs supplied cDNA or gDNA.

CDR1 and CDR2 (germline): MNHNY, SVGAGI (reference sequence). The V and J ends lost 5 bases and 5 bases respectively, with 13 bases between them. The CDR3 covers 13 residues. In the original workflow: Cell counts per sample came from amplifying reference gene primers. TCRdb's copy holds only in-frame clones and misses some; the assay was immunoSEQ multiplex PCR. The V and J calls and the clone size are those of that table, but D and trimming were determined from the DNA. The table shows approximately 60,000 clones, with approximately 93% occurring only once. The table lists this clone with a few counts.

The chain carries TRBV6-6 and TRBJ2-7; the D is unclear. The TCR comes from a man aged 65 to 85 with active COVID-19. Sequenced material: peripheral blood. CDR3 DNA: TGTGCCAGCAGTCCTCCGTACAGCCACGAGCAGTACGTC. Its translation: CASSPPYSHEQYV.